The 4 T cell receptor beta chains in this list originate from one sample, sequenced in a study of cytomegalovirus exposure and HLA in healthy donors. PCR involved 60 Vbeta and 13 Jbeta primers. This table comes from immunoSEQ multiplex PCR, and its TCRdb copy is limited to in-frame clones, with some not included. The profile shows 95,000 to 150,000 clones, 60% to 85% of them singletons. Sequencing was done on a sample of PBMCs. The receptors stem from a woman aged 40 to 49 in good health and CMV-seropositive.

The chain employs TRBV6-1 and TRBJ2-7, with 7 bases that match TRBD2. Trimming at V came to 5 bases and at J to 1 base, leaving 8 bases not matched to a gene. There are 15 residues in the CDR3. CDR1 is MNHNS and CDR2 is SASEGT in the germline V gene. This CDR3 reads CASSTSWGGSYEQYF. The CDR3 coding sequence is TGTGCCAGCAGTACCTCATGGGGGGGATCCTACGAGCAGTACTTC.

In its sample, this clone was seen once. This sequence joins TRBV5-1 and TRBJ2-7; TRBD2 agrees at 7 bases. V shed 0 bases, J shed 5 bases, and the junction held 11 bases outside the gene matches. Germline V CDR1 and CDR2: SGHRS, YFSETQ. The CDR3 totals 16 residues. The CDR3 coding sequence is TGCGCCAGCAGCTTGGCTTTGTCGGGAGGTCGTAACGAGCAGTACTTC. The encoded protein is CASSLALSGGRNEQYF.

The V call is TRBV7-8, the J call TRBJ2-1, with TRBD2 identical over 11 bases. Per germline, CDR1 SGHVS and CDR2 FQNEAQ. V lost 6 bases to trimming and J lost 5 bases; unmatched junction nucleotides: 12. The CDR3 loop spans 17 amino acids. The CDR3 reads CASRLSGGARKDNEQFF. CDR3 nucleotides: TGTGCCAGCAGGCTTAGCGGGGGGGCCCGTAAGGACAATGAGCAGTTCTTC.

This clone occurred once. The CDR3 DNA is TGTGCCAGTAACGGGGGGGCTTACAATGAGCAGTTCTTC. The encoded protein is CASNGGAYNEQFF. The chain employs TRBV19 and TRBJ2-1; TRBD2 matches 8 bases. Germline V CDR1 and CDR2: LNHDA, SQIVND (reference sequence). Trimming removed 7 bases from V and 4 bases from J; junction bases left unmatched: 3. The CDR3 sequence is 13 residues long.